This TCR beta chain was identified in a study of blood T cell repertoires in COVID-19. Whole-study context: Acute and convalescent COVID-19 samples came from the United States, Italy and Spain. Sources were T cells, B-cell-depleted T cells, or PBMCs; the material itself was cDNA or gDNA.

Trimming removed 5 bases from V and 3 bases from J; junction bases left unmatched: 6. CDR1 is LNHDA, CDR2 SQIVND, per germline (reference sequence). This CDR3 has 16 amino acids. Original methodology: Amplifying reference gene primers gave estimates of nucleated cell counts. Clones were read by immunoSEQ multiplex PCR, and TCRdb kept only the in-frame ones, dropping some. V, J and clone size reflect that table, while D and trimming were determined from the DNA. The sample has 100,000 to 150,000 clones; 85% to 90% are singletons. Followed over time, Seattle patients had been enrolled while infection was active. This clone was seen once.

The material sequenced was peripheral blood. The chain employs TRBV19 and TRBJ1-5; 11 nucleotides agree with TRBD1. The source is a woman between 55 and 75 years old with COVID-19, enrolled during active disease. In DNA, the CDR3 is TGTGCCAGTAGTTTGCGGACAGGGGGCTACAATCAGCCCCAGCATTTT. Translating it yields CASSLRTGGYNQPQHF. Combining the CDR3 with reference TRBV19 and TRBJ1-5 gives the whole variable domain DGGITQSPKYLFRKEGQNVTLSCEQNLNHDAMYWYRQDPGQGLRLIYYSQIVNDFQKGDIAEGYSVSREKKESFPLTVTSAQKNPTAFYLCASSLRTGGYNQPQHFGDGTRLSIL.